This T cell receptor beta chain comes out of a study of T cell clonality in common variable immunodeficiency. Sequenced by immunoSEQ multiplex PCR; TCRdb stores in-frame clones only, minus some. The sample counts tens of thousands of clones, none seen once; the ten largest own 0.95%. Overall study results and limits: CVID subjects showed higher TCRbeta clonality than healthy controls. Common variable immunodeficiency TCR beta sequences reportedly had fewer deletions and N-nucleotide insertions.

This clone has at least ten counts. No antigen is known for it. The sequenced material came from peripheral blood mononuclear cells. The receptor comes from a person between 18 and 75 years old in good health.

CDR3 in amino acids: CASSLAGRRGTDTQYF. The sequenced CDR3 bases are TGTGCCAGCAGCTTGGCAGGGCGAAGGGGCACAGATACG. The chain uses TRBV5-4 and TRBJ2-3, with a weak D call TRBD1 (5 bases). The read ends 3 residues before the CDR3 terminus; that terminus is restored from the germline J gene. The CDR3 is 16 residues long. Germline-derived CDR1 and CDR2 are SGHNT and YYREEE (reference sequence). V lost 0 bases and J 1 base, leaving 12 bases between the germline ends.